This T cell receptor (beta chain) was documented in a study of identical twins. Findings of the study overall: Out-of-frame TCR alpha sharing in monozygotic twins exceeded recombination model predictions.

This CDR3 spans 13 amino acids. Germline CDR1 is SGHRS and CDR2 is YFSETQ. Trimming stripped 4 bases from V and 2 bases from J, with 7 bases between. A universal primer site was added by template switching, and unique molecular identifiers were carried by the cDNA. TCRdb re-called the 5' RACE reads with MiXCR, one entry per CDR3 protein. The data show roughly 690,000 distinct CDR3 sequences, over 5% seen once. This clonotype was seen a handful of times. What it binds is unknown. This TCR came from a man between 18 and 29 years old in good health. The sequencing input was naive T cells sorted from blood. The chain combines TRBV5-1 with TRBJ2-1, with D tentatively TRBD2 (6 bases). CDR3 sequence reads: CASSRETYNEQFF. The CDR3 DNA is TGCGCCAGCAGCCGGGAGACCTACAATGAGCAGTTCTTC.